This T cell receptor (beta chain) emerged from a study of somatic mutations in cytotoxic T cells in rheumatoid arthritis. Whole-study findings and limits: More than 20% of CD8+ cells belonged to the largest clone in about an eighth of the 65 patients. A significant difference in CD8+ T-cell clonality was not found between rheumatoid arthritis patients and age-matched healthy controls. Reported slight underrepresentation of TRBV07 in rheumatoid arthritis patients was not subjected to multiple-comparison adjustment.

Isolating CD4+ and CD8+ cells involved positive magnetic bead selection on an AutoMACS. Their purity was then checked by flow cytometry. Germline V gene data show CDR1 as SGDLS and CDR2 as YYNGEE. The CDR3 runs 14 residues. V lost 2 bases to trimming and J lost 5 bases, with 14 bases between them. A remark on this clone: The target antigen is unknown.

Libraries were prepared by immunoSEQ multiplex PCR; TCRdb keeps only in-frame clonotypes and omits some of them. The sample lists 35,000 to 40,000 clones; roughly four fifths were seen once. The sequence was collected from a man aged 40-49 years in good health. Sequenced: CD8+ T cells sorted from blood. The rearrangement uses TRBV9 and TRBJ2-7; D is perhaps TRBD2 (6 bases). CDR3 residues: CASSVQEGRHEQYF. CDR3 bases: TGTGCCAGCAGCGTCCAGGAAGGGAGGCACGAGCAGTACTTC.